The following is a T cell receptor beta chain sequence with its context. This table comes from immunoSEQ multiplex PCR, and its TCRdb copy is limited to in-frame clones, with some not included. The data contain a few hundred thousand clones, about 87% of them seen just once; the ten biggest clones take up 0.8% to 1%. This entry comes from a study of blood T cell repertoires in COVID-19. Study-level background: T cells, B-cell-depleted T cells, or PBMCs provided the cDNA or gDNA that served as material.

The Seattle patients joined while their infection was active and were tracked longitudinally afterward. This TCR was recovered from a man aged 18 to 30 with COVID-19, enrolled during active disease. The sequenced material came from peripheral blood.

The DNA for the CDR3 is TGTGCCAGCAGCACCTGGGACACCCAAGAGACCCAGTACTTC. Translation: CASSTWDTQETQYF. The rearrangement uses TRBV7-9 and TRBJ2-5; D may be TRBD1 (6 bases). This CDR3 contains 14 residues. Trimming took off 5 bases at V and 1 base at J, with 11 bases between the two ends. CDR1 and CDR2 from the germline V gene are SEHNR and FQNEAQ (reference sequence). Complete variable domain (other parts from reference TRBV7-9 and TRBJ2-5): DTGVSQNPRHKITKRGQNVTFRCDPISEHNRLYWYRQTLGQGPEFLTYFQNEAQLEKSRLLSDRFSAERPKGSFSTLEIQRTEQGDSAMYLCASSTWDTQETQYFGPGTRLLVL.